The clone carrying this T cell receptor beta chain showed up just a few times. What it binds is unknown. Authors of the study amplified TCR beta CDR3 regions from RNA transcripts. HTBI primers were the set used in a first-round RT-PCR of the TCR CDR3. MiXCR, run by TCRdb on the multiplex PCR reads, gives a single entry per CDR3 protein. Among almost 500,000 distinct CDR3 sequences listed, under 25% were seen once. The source of the sample is a study of T cells in Graves' hyperthyroidism and ophthalmopathy. Whole-study results and caveats: Most thyroid clonotypes with frequency above 0.001 were detected in blood.

V was pared by 2 bases and J by 8 bases, with 8 bases between. Germline V gene sequence: CDR1 SGHRS, CDR2 YFSETQ. The CDR3 has 12 amino acids. Patients with uncontrolled infections, other autoimmune diseases, pregnancy or lactation were excluded. The source of the PBMCs was 9.5 to 10 ml of fresh peripheral blood. The receptor was derived from a woman aged 70-85 years with Graves' ophthalmopathy. The sample was blood. The J gene is TRBJ2-1, the V gene TRBV5-1; D ambiguous. The CDR3 spells CASSFVGHEQFF. DNA of the CDR3: TGCGCCAGCAGCTTTGTAGGCCATGAGCAGTTCTTC.